This passage covers 12 T cell receptor beta chains from one sample sequenced in a study of T-cell memory formation after mild COVID-19. TCRdb reprocessed the 5' RACE reads via MiXCR and lists one record per CDR3 protein. Of roughly 480,000 distinct CDR3 sequences in the sample, nearly 25% were seen once. Input material: PBMCs or a T cell subset sorted from them (not recorded which). The receptor source for this set is an adult woman who had mild COVID-19 (a few samples of this study predate the infection). Cell type and time point are not known.

The rearrangement joins TRBV5-4 to TRBJ2-1; D possibly corresponds to TRBD2 (6 bases). This CDR3 contains 15 residues. V shed 4 bases and J shed 2 bases, with 13 bases lying between them. Per germline, CDR1 SGHNT and CDR2 YYREEE (reference sequence). The CDR3, as DNA: TGTGCCAGCAGCCCCCGCTTAGCGGCCTACAATGAGCAGTTCTTC. Residues: CASSPRLAAYNEQFF.

This clonotype came up a few times. The V gene is TRBV9, the J gene TRBJ2-3, with 8 bases that match TRBD2. The CDR3 is 16 amino acids. Germline V gene lookup returns CDR1 SGDLS and CDR2 YYNGEE. Trimming took 4 bases from V and 6 from J; bases not matched to a gene: 13. CDR3: CASSPLGRGAGDTQYF. The CDR3 DNA reads TGTGCCAGCAGCCCCTTGGGGCGGGGGGCTGGGGATACGCAGTATTTT.

V is TRBV10-3 and J is TRBJ2-5; D is uncertain. Trimming cost V 0 bases and J 1 base, with 3 bases left between them. Looked up from germline, CDR1 is ENHRY and CDR2 is SYGVKD. The CDR3 runs to 13 residues. Here the CDR3 reads CAISESAQETQYF. The CDR3 nucleotides are TGTGCCATCAGTGAGTCGGCCCAAGAGACCCAGTACTTC.

This chain links TRBV7-8 with TRBJ1-5; tentative D call: TRBD1 (5 bases). This CDR3 comprises 15 residues. V lost 5 bases, J lost 0 bases, and 11 bases lay in between. Per the germline V gene, CDR1 is SGHVS and CDR2 is FQNEAQ. CDR3 loop: CASSLQALSNQPQHF. The CDR3 nucleotides read TGTGCCAGCAGCCTACAGGCCCTTAGCAATCAGCCCCAGCATTTT.

V gene TRBV7-2 combines with J gene TRBJ2-7, with 14 nucleotides matching TRBD2. The CDR3 is made up of 15 amino acids. Germline V gene lookup returns CDR1 SGHTA and CDR2 FQGNSA. After removal of 1 base from V and 9 bases from J, the junction contained 5 bases not matched to a gene. The CDR3 loop reads CASSLVGTSGSRQYF. The CDR3 nucleotides are TGTGCCAGCAGCTTAGTTGGGACTAGCGGGAGTAGGCAGTACTTC.

This clonotype turned up a few times. This rearrangement joins TRBV12-3 or TRBV12-4 to TRBJ2-7, with 12 bases aligning to TRBD1. The length of the CDR3 is 14 residues. Trimming at V came to 6 bases and at J to 5 bases, leaving 5 bases not matched to a gene. For the CDR3, the DNA is TGTGCCAGCAGCCTCCGGGACAGGGGGCACGAGCAGTACTTC. This gives the protein CASSLRDRGHEQYF.

The chain recombines TRBV7-3 with TRBJ1-1; D possibly corresponds to TRBD1 (6 bases). Germline V gene lookup returns CDR1 SGHTA and CDR2 FQGTGA. Trimming took 4 bases from V and 8 from J, leaving 14 bases between them. This CDR3 has 13 amino acids. This CDR3 is CASSSTGKGEAFF. CDR3 sequence (DNA): TGTGCCAGCAGCTCCACAGGGAAGGGAGAAGCTTTCTTT.

The chain couples TRBV20-1 to TRBJ2-3, with 14 bases lining up with TRBD2. In germline, CDR1 is DFQATT, CDR2 SNEGSKA (reference sequence). The CDR3 length is 19 residues. The ends lost 0 bases at V and 6 bases at J; junction bases unmatched: 14. The CDR3 loop is CSARDPINRLAGGQDTQYF. CDR3 DNA: TGCAGTGCTAGAGATCCAATCAACCGACTAGCGGGGGGGCAGGATACGCAGTATTTT.

This clonotype was counted only a few times. V and J are TRBV5-1 and TRBJ2-1; D might be TRBD1 (6 bases). The V gene lost 1 base and the J gene lost 6 bases, with 11 bases spanning the gap. The germline V gene has CDR1 SGHRS and CDR2 YFSETQ. The CDR3 spans 14 residues. The CDR3 sequence: CASSLQTGRNEQFF. The CDR3 DNA is TGCGCCAGCAGCTTGCAAACAGGGCGCAATGAGCAGTTCTTC.

The sample holds one count of this clonotype. V and J are TRBV20-1 and TRBJ2-5; D possibly corresponds to TRBD1 (6 bases). Germline CDR1 DFQATT, CDR2 SNEGSKA (reference sequence). The CDR3 contains 13 residues. V was pared by 3 bases and J by 4 bases, with 12 bases between. The CDR3 sequence is CSARQGFGETQYF. The CDR3, as DNA: TGCAGTGCTAGGCAGGGGTTCGGAGAGACCCAGTACTTC.

This chain uses TRBV24-1 with TRBJ2-7, with TRBD2 as a possible D gene (7 bases). The germline V gene has CDR1 KGHDR and CDR2 SFDVKD. The V end was cut by 9 bases, the J end by 2 bases, with 22 bases between. The CDR3 extends over 16 amino acids. The CDR3 region is CATPADYRGGPYEQYF. DNA for the CDR3: TGTGCCACCCCTGCCGACTATCGCGGGGGCCCCTACGAGCAGTACTTC.

This clonotype was counted a few times. This chain joins TRBV27 and TRBJ1-3; possible D gene TRBD1, 6 bases. V was shortened by 8 bases and J by 4 bases, with 18 bases between the two germline ends. The CDR3 runs to 15 residues. CDR1 and CDR2 from the germline V gene are MNHEY and SMNVEV (reference sequence). The chain's CDR3 is CASQDLQGLGNTIYF. As DNA, the CDR3 is TGTGCCAGCCAAGATCTCCAGGGGCTCGGAAACACCATATATTTT.